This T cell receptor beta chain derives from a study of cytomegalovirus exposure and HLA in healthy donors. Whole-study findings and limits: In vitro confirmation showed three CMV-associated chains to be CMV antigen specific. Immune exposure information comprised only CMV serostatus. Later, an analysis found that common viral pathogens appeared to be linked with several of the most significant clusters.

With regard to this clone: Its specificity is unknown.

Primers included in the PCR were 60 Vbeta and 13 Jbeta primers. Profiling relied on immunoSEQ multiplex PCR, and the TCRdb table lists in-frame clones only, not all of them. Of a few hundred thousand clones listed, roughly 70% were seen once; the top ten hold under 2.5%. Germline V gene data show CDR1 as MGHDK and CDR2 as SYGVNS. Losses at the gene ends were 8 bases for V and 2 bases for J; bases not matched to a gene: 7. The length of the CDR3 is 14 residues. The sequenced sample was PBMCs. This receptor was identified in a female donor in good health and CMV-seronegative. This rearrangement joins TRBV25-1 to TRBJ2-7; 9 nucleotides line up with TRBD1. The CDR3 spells CASRRTGETYEQYF. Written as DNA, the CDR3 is TGTGCCAGCCGACGGACAGGGGAAACCTACGAGCAGTACTTC.